Listed below are T cell receptor beta chains from one sample, sequenced in a study of a mutant IDH1 vaccine in newly diagnosed glioma. Their specific antigens are unknown. Here immunoSEQ multiplex PCR was the method, and the copy in TCRdb shows in-frame clones only, minus some. The table includes around 53,000 clones, around 85% detected once. The sequencing used PBMCs, collected from a glioma patient whose treatment included an IDH1 peptide vaccine. The receptors here all came from a woman between 25 and 40 years old with glioma. Some clones in this sample may be carry-over from other donors' samples. Each CDR3 is given with its conserved first and last residue. The order of the fields is D gene, J gene, clone size, V gene, CDR3 protein, CDR3 DNA. The D gene is left open where the match is weak. Clone size is not always given. Where it is, it says once, few, many or a class for expanded clones.

D gene: -; J gene: TRBJ1-4; clone size: -; V gene: TRBV4-1; CDR3 protein: CASSQPEEKLFF; CDR3 DNA: TGCGCCAGCAGCCAGCCAGAGGAAAAACTGTTTTTT
D gene: TRBD2; J gene: TRBJ2-1; clone size: -; V gene: TRBV5-6; CDR3 protein: CASSPGTIYEQFF; CDR3 DNA: TGTGCCAGCAGCCCAGGGACTATCTATGAGCAGTTCTTC
D gene: -; J gene: TRBJ1-1; clone size: once; V gene: TRBV18; CDR3 protein: CASSPGMDTEAFF; CDR3 DNA: TGTGCCAGCTCCCCAGGGATGGACACTGAAGCTTTCTTT
D gene: TRBD1; J gene: TRBJ1-1; clone size: few; V gene: TRBV7-9; CDR3 protein: CASSGGTENTEAFF; CDR3 DNA: TGTGCCAGCAGCGGGGGGACAGAGAACACTGAAGCTTTCTTT
D gene: TRBD2; J gene: TRBJ2-2; clone size: -; V gene: TRBV6-5; CDR3 protein: CASSYGLAGAGELFF; CDR3 DNA: TGTGCCAGCAGTTACGGGCTAGCGGGAGCGGGGGAGCTGTTTTTT
D gene: -; J gene: TRBJ2-7; clone size: -; V gene: TRBV19; CDR3 protein: CASSMTSGAQGEQYF; CDR3 DNA: TGTGCCAGTAGTATGACATCCGGGGCTCAGGGCGAGCAGTACTTC
D gene: TRBD2; J gene: TRBJ2-2; clone size: -; V gene: TRBV7-2; CDR3 protein: CASSLRLAGGGGELFF; CDR3 DNA: TGTGCCAGCAGCTTAAGGCTAGCGGGAGGTGGCGGGGAGCTGTTTTTT
D gene: -; J gene: TRBJ2-7; clone size: -; V gene: TRBV11-2; CDR3 protein: CASSLDSASGEQYF; CDR3 DNA: TGTGCCAGCAGCTTAGATTCGGCCTCGGGGGAGCAGTACTTC
D gene: -; J gene: TRBJ2-1; clone size: once; V gene: TRBV6-1; CDR3 protein: CASSEGFLYNEQFF; CDR3 DNA: TGTGCCAGCAGTGAAGGGTTCCTCTACAATGAGCAGTTCTTC
D gene: -; J gene: TRBJ1-4; clone size: -; V gene: TRBV28; CDR3 protein: CASSLLTEGGMEKLFF; CDR3 DNA: TGTGCCAGCAGCCTCCTAACCGAGGGGGGTATGGAAAAACTGTTTTTT
D gene: -; J gene: TRBJ1-3; clone size: -; V gene: TRBV6-5; CDR3 protein: CASMAGTGNTIYF; CDR3 DNA: TGTGCCAGCATGGCCGGGACTGGAAACACCATATATTTT
D gene: TRBD1; J gene: TRBJ2-7; clone size: once; V gene: TRBV5-4; CDR3 protein: CASSFGDRGAWQYF; CDR3 DNA: TGTGCCAGCAGCTTCGGGGACAGGGGGGCCTGGCAGTACTTC
D gene: -; J gene: TRBJ2-1; clone size: -; V gene: TRBV29-1; CDR3 protein: CSVEVVRGHEQFF; CDR3 DNA: TGCAGCGTTGAAGTTGTCCGAGGTCATGAGCAGTTCTTC
D gene: -; J gene: TRBJ1-5; clone size: -; V gene: TRBV6-1; CDR3 protein: CASSEEGPQHF; CDR3 DNA: TGTGCCAGCAGTGAAGAGGGGCCCCAGCATTTT
D gene: -; J gene: TRBJ1-5; clone size: -; V gene: TRBV4-1; CDR3 protein: CASSQEPVYSNQPQHF; CDR3 DNA: TGCGCCAGCAGCCAAGAACCGGTGTATAGCAATCAGCCCCAGCATTTT
D gene: -; J gene: TRBJ1-5; clone size: -; V gene: TRBV6-1; CDR3 protein: CASSEGKGRGNQPQHF; CDR3 DNA: TGTGCCAGCAGTGAAGGCAAAGGCCGAGGCAATCAGCCCCAGCATTTT
D gene: TRBD1; J gene: TRBJ2-3; clone size: -; V gene: TRBV19; CDR3 protein: CANRGQGAVASTDTQYF; CDR3 DNA: TGTGCCAACAGGGGGCAGGGGGCCGTTGCTAGCACAGATACGCAGTATTTT
D gene: -; J gene: TRBJ2-6; clone size: -; V gene: TRBV15; CDR3 protein: CATSRGGRSGANVLTF; CDR3 DNA: TGTGCCACCAGCAGAGGAGGGCGTTCTGGGGCCAACGTCCTGACTTTC
D gene: -; J gene: TRBJ1-2; clone size: -; V gene: TRBV29-1; CDR3 protein: CSVETGIGYGYTF; CDR3 DNA: TGCAGCGTTGAAACGGGAATCGGCTATGGCTACACCTTC
D gene: -; J gene: TRBJ2-7; clone size: -; V gene: TRBV7-6; CDR3 protein: CASSLAAGLYEQYF; CDR3 DNA: TGTGCCAGCAGCTTAGCAGCAGGGCTCTACGAGCAGTACTTC
D gene: TRBD1; J gene: TRBJ2-5; clone size: -; V gene: TRBV6-6; CDR3 protein: CASSETGKETQYF; CDR3 DNA: TGTGCCAGCAGTGAGACAGGGAAAGAGACCCAGTACTTC
D gene: -; J gene: TRBJ1-2; clone size: few; V gene: TRBV7-9; CDR3 protein: CASSLNTENYGYTF; CDR3 DNA: TGTGCCAGCAGCTTAAATACCGAGAACTATGGCTACACCTTC
D gene: -; J gene: TRBJ2-7; clone size: -; V gene: TRBV30; CDR3 protein: CAWGRRDTYEQYF; CDR3 DNA: TGTGCCTGGGGCCGTCGGGACACCTACGAGCAGTACTTC
D gene: TRBD1; J gene: TRBJ1-1; clone size: -; V gene: TRBV2; CDR3 protein: CASIDRAMNTEAFF; CDR3 DNA: TGTGCCAGCATCGACAGGGCAATGAACACTGAAGCTTTCTTT
D gene: -; J gene: TRBJ2-1; clone size: -; V gene: TRBV11-2; CDR3 protein: CASSFGLAGPYNEQFF; CDR3 DNA: TGTGCCAGCAGCTTTGGGTTGGCGGGGCCCTACAATGAGCAGTTCTTC
D gene: -; J gene: TRBJ2-1; clone size: -; V gene: TRBV12-5; CDR3 protein: CASGWGNEQFF; CDR3 DNA: TGTGCTAGTGGTTGGGGGAATGAGCAGTTCTTC
D gene: TRBD2; J gene: TRBJ2-1; clone size: once; V gene: TRBV5-4; CDR3 protein: CASSSQLLAGVRNEQFF; CDR3 DNA: TGTGCCAGCAGCTCCCAGCTTCTAGCGGGAGTAAGAAATGAGCAGTTCTTC
D gene: TRBD2; J gene: TRBJ2-7; clone size: few; V gene: TRBV9; CDR3 protein: CASGRVSYEQYF; CDR3 DNA: TGTGCCAGCGGGAGGGTGTCCTACGAGCAGTACTTC
D gene: TRBD1; J gene: TRBJ2-7; clone size: -; V gene: TRBV4-1; CDR3 protein: CASSQDFGRGLEQYF; CDR3 DNA: TGCGCCAGCAGCCAAGATTTTGGCAGGGGGCTCGAGCAGTACTTC
D gene: -; J gene: TRBJ1-5; clone size: once; V gene: TRBV19; CDR3 protein: CASSPYRALKPNQPQHF; CDR3 DNA: TGTGCCAGTAGTCCATACCGGGCTCTAAAGCCCAATCAGCCCCAGCATTTT
D gene: -; J gene: TRBJ1-2; clone size: few; V gene: TRBV15; CDR3 protein: CATSRGEGYTF; CDR3 DNA: TGTGCCACGAGCAGAGGAGAAGGCTACACCTTC
D gene: -; J gene: TRBJ1-1; clone size: -; V gene: TRBV6-5; CDR3 protein: CASRLQGFMNTEAFF; CDR3 DNA: TGTGCCAGCAGATTACAAGGTTTCATGAACACTGAAGCTTTCTTT
D gene: TRBD1; J gene: TRBJ1-2; clone size: -; V gene: TRBV7-8; CDR3 protein: CASSLRQGVGYTF; CDR3 DNA: TGTGCCAGCAGCTTAAGACAGGGCGTTGGCTACACCTTC
D gene: TRBD2; J gene: TRBJ2-7; clone size: -; V gene: TRBV10-2; CDR3 protein: CASSEWGGGKGEQYF; CDR3 DNA: TGCGCCAGCAGTGAGTGGGGGGGAGGGAAAGGCGAGCAGTACTTC
D gene: -; J gene: TRBJ2-7; clone size: -; V gene: TRBV6-6; CDR3 protein: CASSVGIAYEQYF; CDR3 DNA: TGTGCCAGCAGCGTGGGGATAGCCTACGAGCAGTACTTC
D gene: -; J gene: TRBJ1-2; clone size: -; V gene: TRBV14; CDR3 protein: CASSSRVYYGYTF; CDR3 DNA: TGTGCCAGCAGCTCCCGAGTTTACTATGGCTACACCTTC
D gene: -; J gene: TRBJ1-3; clone size: -; V gene: TRBV29-1; CDR3 protein: CSVGAYDRSSGNTIYF; CDR3 DNA: TGCAGCGTTGGGGCCTATGACAGGAGCTCTGGAAACACCATATATTTT
D gene: -; J gene: TRBJ1-1; clone size: -; V gene: TRBV21-1; CDR3 protein: CASSSPRGGRDTEAFF; CDR3 DNA: TGTGCCAGCAGCTCCCCGAGGGGGGGTAGGGACACTGAAGCTTTCTTT
D gene: TRBD1; J gene: TRBJ1-5; clone size: -; V gene: TRBV19; CDR3 protein: CASGDRNQPQHF; CDR3 DNA: TGTGCCAGTGGGGACAGGAATCAGCCCCAGCATTTT
D gene: TRBD1; J gene: TRBJ1-4; clone size: -; V gene: TRBV5-1; CDR3 protein: CASSPTGSEAEKLFF; CDR3 DNA: TGCGCCAGCAGCCCGACAGGGTCAGAAGCCGAAAAACTGTTTTTT
D gene: -; J gene: TRBJ1-2; clone size: -; V gene: TRBV5-6; CDR3 protein: CASSPTDFYGYTF; CDR3 DNA: TGTGCCAGCAGCCCGACAGACTTCTATGGCTACACCTTC
D gene: -; J gene: TRBJ2-7; clone size: -; V gene: TRBV2; CDR3 protein: CASGVGRASYEQYF; CDR3 DNA: TGTGCCAGCGGGGTGGGACGGGCCTCCTACGAGCAGTACTTC
D gene: -; J gene: TRBJ2-3; clone size: once; V gene: TRBV6-6; CDR3 protein: CASSWPRAKDADTQYF; CDR3 DNA: TGTGCCAGCAGTTGGCCCAGGGCGAAGGACGCAGATACGCAGTATTTT
D gene: -; J gene: TRBJ2-5; clone size: -; V gene: TRBV11-2; CDR3 protein: CASSLGSGLGETQYF; CDR3 DNA: TGTGCCAGCAGCTTAGGCTCAGGTCTGGGAGAGACCCAGTACTTC
D gene: -; J gene: TRBJ2-1; clone size: -; V gene: TRBV12-1; CDR3 protein: CASSAGTSGRFRVEQFF; CDR3 DNA: TGTGCCAGCAGCGCCGGGACTAGCGGGAGGTTTAGGGTTGAGCAGTTCTTC
D gene: -; J gene: TRBJ1-2; clone size: -; V gene: TRBV4-1; CDR3 protein: CASSQEGGANYGYTF; CDR3 DNA: TGCGCCAGCAGCCAAGAGGGCGGCGCTAACTATGGCTACACCTTC
D gene: TRBD2; J gene: TRBJ2-1; clone size: -; V gene: TRBV4-1; CDR3 protein: CASSPPWSSGSLNEQFF; CDR3 DNA: TGCGCCAGCAGCCCCCCCTGGTCTAGCGGGAGTCTTAATGAGCAGTTCTTC
D gene: -; J gene: TRBJ1-2; clone size: -; V gene: TRBV27; CDR3 protein: CASSLSRSAGRGRGYTF; CDR3 DNA: TGTGCCAGCAGTTTATCCCGTTCCGCCGGGAGGGGTAGGGGCTACACCTTC
D gene: -; J gene: TRBJ1-2; clone size: once; V gene: TRBV5-6; CDR3 protein: CASSSTRGGAGYGYTF; CDR3 DNA: TGTGCCAGCAGCTCCACCCGGGGAGGGGCAGGCTATGGCTACACCTTC
D gene: -; J gene: TRBJ2-7; clone size: -; V gene: TRBV5-8; CDR3 protein: CASSPHYEQYF; CDR3 DNA: TGTGCCAGCAGCCCCCACTACGAGCAGTACTTC
D gene: -; J gene: TRBJ2-3; clone size: -; V gene: TRBV7-9; CDR3 protein: CASSLATGSDTQYF; CDR3 DNA: TGTGCCAGCAGCTTAGCCACAGGGTCAGATACGCAGTATTTT
D gene: TRBD2; J gene: TRBJ2-7; clone size: few; V gene: TRBV5-4; CDR3 protein: CASSISGSYEQYF; CDR3 DNA: TGTGCCAGCAGCATTAGCGGGAGCTACGAGCAGTACTTC